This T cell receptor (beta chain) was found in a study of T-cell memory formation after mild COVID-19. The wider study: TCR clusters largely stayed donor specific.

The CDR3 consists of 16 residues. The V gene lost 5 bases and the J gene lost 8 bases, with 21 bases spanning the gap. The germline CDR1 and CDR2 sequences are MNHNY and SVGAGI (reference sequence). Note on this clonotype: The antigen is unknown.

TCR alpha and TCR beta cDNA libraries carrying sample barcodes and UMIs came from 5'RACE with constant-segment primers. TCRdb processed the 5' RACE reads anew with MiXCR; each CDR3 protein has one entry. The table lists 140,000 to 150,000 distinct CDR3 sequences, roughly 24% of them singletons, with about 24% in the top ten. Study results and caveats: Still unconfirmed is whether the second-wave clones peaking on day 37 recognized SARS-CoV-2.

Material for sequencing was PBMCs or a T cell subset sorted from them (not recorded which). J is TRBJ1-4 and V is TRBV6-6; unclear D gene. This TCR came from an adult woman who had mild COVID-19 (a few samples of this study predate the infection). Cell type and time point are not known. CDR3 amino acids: CASSQTGTQSREKLFF. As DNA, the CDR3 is TGTGCCAGCAGTCAGACGGGTACTCAGTCGCGGGAAAAACTGTTTTTT.